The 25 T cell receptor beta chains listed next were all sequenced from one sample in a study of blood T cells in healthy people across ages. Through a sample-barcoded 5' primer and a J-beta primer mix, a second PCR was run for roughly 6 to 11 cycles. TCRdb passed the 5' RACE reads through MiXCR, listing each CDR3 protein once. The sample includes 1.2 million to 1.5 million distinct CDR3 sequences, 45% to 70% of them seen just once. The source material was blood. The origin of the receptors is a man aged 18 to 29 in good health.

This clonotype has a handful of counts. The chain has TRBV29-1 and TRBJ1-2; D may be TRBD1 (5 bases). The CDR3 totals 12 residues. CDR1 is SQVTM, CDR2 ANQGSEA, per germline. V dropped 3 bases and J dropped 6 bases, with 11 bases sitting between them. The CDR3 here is CSVDLGVDGYTF. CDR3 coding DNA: TGCAGCGTTGACCTGGGGGTGGATGGCTACACCTTC.

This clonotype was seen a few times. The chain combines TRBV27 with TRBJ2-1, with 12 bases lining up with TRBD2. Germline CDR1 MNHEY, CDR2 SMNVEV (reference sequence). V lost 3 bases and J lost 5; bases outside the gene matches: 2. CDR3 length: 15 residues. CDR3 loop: CASSLTSGRHNEQFF. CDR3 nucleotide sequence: TGTGCCAGCAGTTTGACTAGCGGGAGACACAATGAGCAGTTCTTC.

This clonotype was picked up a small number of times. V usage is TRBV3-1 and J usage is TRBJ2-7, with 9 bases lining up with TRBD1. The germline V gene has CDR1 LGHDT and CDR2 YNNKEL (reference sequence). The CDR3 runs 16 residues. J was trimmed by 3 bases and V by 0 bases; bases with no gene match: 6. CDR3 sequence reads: CASSQEGTGTNYEQYF. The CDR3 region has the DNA TGTGCCAGCAGCCAAGAAGGGACAGGGACGAACTACGAGCAGTACTTC.

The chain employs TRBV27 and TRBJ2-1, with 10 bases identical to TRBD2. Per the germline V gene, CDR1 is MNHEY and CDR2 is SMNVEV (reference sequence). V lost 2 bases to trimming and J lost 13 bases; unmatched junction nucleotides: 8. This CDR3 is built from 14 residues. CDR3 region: CASSLSGGARSQFF. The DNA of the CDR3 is TGTGCCAGCAGTTTAAGCGGGGGGGCCCGGTCACAGTTCTTC.

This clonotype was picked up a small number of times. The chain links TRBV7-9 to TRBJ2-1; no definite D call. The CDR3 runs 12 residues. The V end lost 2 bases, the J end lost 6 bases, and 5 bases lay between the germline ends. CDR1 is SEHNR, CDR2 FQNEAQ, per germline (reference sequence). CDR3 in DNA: TGTGCCAGCAGCTTATCACTCAATGAGCAGTTCTTC. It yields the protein CASSLSLNEQFF.

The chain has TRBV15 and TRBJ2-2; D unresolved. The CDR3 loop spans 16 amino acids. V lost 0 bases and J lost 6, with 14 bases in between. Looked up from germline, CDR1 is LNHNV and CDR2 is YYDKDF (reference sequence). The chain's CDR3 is CATSRDAILPPGELFF. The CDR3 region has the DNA TGTGCCACCAGCAGAGATGCGATCCTCCCACCCGGGGAGCTGTTTTTT.

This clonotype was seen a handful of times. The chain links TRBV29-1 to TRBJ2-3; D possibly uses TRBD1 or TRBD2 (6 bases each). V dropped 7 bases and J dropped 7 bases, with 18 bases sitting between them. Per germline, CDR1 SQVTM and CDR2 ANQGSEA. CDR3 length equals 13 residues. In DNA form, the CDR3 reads TGCAGCGGATGGGGGCGGGGATCAAATACGCAGTATTTT. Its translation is CSGWGRGSNTQYF.

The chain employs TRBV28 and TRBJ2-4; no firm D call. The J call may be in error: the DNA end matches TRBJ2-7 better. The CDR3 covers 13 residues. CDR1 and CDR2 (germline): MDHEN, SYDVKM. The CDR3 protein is CASSRPVTYEQYF. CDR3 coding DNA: TGTGCCAGCAGTCGTCCAGTTACCTACGAGCAGTACTTC.

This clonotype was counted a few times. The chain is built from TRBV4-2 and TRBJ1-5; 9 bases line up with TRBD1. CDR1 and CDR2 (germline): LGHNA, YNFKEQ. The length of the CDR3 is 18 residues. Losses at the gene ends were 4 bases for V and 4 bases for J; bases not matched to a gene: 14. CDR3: CASSPGPLTGGENQPQHF. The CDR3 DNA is TGTGCCAGCAGCCCAGGGCCCTTGACAGGGGGGGAAAATCAGCCCCAGCATTTT.

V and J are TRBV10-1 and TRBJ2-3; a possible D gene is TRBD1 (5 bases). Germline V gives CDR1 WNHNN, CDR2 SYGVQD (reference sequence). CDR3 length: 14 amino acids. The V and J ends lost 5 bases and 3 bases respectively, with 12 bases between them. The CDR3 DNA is TGCGCCAGCAGTCGACAGTCTGGTACAGATACGCAGTATTTT. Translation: CASSRQSGTDTQYF.

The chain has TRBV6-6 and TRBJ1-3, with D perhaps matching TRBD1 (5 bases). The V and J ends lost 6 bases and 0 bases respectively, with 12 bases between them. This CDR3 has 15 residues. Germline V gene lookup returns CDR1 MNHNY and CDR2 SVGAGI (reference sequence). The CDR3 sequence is CASSGVQGSGNTIYF. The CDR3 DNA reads TGTGCCAGCAGCGGGGTTCAGGGCTCTGGAAACACCATATATTTT.

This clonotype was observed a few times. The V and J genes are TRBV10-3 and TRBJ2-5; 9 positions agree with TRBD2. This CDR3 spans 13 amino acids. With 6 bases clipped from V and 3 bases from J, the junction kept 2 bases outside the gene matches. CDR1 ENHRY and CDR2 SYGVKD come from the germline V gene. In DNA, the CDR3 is TGTGCCATCAGGCGGGAGGGCGAAGAGACCCAGTACTTC. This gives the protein CAIRREGEETQYF.

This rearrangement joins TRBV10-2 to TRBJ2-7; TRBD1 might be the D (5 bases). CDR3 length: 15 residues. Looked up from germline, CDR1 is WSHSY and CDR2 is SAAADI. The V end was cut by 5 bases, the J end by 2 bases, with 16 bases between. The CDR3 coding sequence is TGCGCCAGCAGTTCCTTTCATAAGGGGCCCTACGAGCAGTACTTC. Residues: CASSSFHKGPYEQYF.

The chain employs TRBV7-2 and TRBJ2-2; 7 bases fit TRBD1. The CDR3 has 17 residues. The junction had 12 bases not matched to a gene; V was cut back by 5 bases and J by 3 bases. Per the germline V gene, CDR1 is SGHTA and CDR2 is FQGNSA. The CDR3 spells CASSQTPRDSYTGELFF. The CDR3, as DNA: TGTGCCAGCAGCCAAACTCCCCGGGACAGCTACACCGGGGAGCTGTTTTTT. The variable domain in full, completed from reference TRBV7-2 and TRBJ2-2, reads GAGVSQSPSNKVTEKGKDVELRCDPISGHTALYWYRQSLGQGLEFLIYFQGNSAPDKSGLPSDRFSAERTGGSVSTLTIQRTQQEDSAVYLCASSQTPRDSYTGELFFGEGSRLTVL.

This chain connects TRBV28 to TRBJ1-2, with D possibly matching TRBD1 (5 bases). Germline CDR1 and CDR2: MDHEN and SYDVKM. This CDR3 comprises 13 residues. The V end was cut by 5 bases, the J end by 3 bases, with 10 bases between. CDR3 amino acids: CASSDSRDYGYTF. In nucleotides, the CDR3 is TGTGCCAGCAGTGACAGTCGGGACTATGGCTACACCTTC.

The CDR3 here is CSVREDIYTF. The DNA of the CDR3 is TGCAGCGTCAGGGAGGACATCTACACCTTC. V gene TRBV29-1 combines with J gene TRBJ1-2, with D possibly matching TRBD1 (5 bases). CDR3 length equals 10 residues. Germline V gives CDR1 SQVTM, CDR2 ANQGSEA. V shed 6 bases and J shed 10 bases, with 12 bases lying between them.

The CDR3 here is CSAGPGSSYEQYF. The CDR3 nucleotides are TGCAGTGCCGGACCTGGCAGCTCCTACGAGCAGTACTTC. The rearrangement uses TRBV20-1 and TRBJ2-7; D remains unclear. The length of the CDR3 is 13 residues. The germline V and J ends were trimmed by 6 bases and 0 bases, with 12 bases remaining between them. Germline CDR1 reads DFQATT; CDR2 reads SNEGSKA (reference sequence).

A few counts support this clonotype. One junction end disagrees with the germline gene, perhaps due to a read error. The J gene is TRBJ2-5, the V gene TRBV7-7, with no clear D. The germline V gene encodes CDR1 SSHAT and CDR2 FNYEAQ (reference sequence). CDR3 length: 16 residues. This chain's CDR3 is CASSLAGPSIQETQYF. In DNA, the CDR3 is TGTGCTAGCAGCTTAGCCGGGCCCTCCATCCAAGAGACCCAGTACTTC.

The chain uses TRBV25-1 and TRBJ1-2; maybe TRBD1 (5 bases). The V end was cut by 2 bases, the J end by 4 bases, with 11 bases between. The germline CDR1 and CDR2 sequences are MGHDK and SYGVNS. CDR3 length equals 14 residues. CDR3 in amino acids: CASSEGGDLYGYTF. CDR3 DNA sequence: TGTGCCAGCAGTGAAGGAGGGGACCTCTATGGCTACACCTTC.

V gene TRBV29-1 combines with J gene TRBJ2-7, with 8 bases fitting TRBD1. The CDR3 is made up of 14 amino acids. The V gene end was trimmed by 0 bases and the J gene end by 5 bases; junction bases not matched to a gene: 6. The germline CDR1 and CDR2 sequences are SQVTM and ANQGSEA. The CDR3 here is CSVEDPPTGDEQYF. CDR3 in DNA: TGCAGCGTTGAAGACCCACCGACAGGGGACGAGCAGTACTTC.

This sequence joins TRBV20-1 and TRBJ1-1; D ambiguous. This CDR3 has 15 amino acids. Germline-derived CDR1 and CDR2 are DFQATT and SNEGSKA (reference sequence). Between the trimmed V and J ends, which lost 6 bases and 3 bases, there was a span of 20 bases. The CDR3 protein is CSASTAVRMYTEAFF. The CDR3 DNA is TGCAGTGCCTCAACAGCGGTGCGTATGTACACTGAAGCTTTCTTT.

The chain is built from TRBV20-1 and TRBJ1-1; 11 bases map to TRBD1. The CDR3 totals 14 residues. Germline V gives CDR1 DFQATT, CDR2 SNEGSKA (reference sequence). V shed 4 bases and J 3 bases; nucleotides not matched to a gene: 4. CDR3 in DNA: TGCAGTGCTATTGGGGACAGGGGGGACACTGAAGCTTTCTTT. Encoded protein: CSAIGDRGDTEAFF.

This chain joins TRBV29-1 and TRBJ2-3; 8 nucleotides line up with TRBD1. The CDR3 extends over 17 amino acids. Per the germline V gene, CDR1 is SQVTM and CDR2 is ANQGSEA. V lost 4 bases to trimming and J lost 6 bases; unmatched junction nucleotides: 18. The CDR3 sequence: CSVAGPTGDFRTDTQYF. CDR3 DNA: TGCAGCGTTGCGGGGCCGACAGGGGATTTTAGGACCGATACGCAGTATTTT.

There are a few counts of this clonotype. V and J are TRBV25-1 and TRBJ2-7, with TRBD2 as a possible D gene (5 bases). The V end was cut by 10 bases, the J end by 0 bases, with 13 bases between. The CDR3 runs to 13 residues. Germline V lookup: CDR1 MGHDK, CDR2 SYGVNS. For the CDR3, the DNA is TGTGCCACCCTCCCTCGGGACTCCTACGAGCAGTACTTC. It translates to CATLPRDSYEQYF.

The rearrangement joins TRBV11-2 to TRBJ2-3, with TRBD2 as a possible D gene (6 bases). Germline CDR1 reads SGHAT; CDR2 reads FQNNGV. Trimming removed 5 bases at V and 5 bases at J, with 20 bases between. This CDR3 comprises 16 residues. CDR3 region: CASSQGGAPVQDTQYF. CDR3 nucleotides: TGTGCCAGCAGCCAGGGAGGCGCCCCAGTGCAAGATACGCAGTATTTT.